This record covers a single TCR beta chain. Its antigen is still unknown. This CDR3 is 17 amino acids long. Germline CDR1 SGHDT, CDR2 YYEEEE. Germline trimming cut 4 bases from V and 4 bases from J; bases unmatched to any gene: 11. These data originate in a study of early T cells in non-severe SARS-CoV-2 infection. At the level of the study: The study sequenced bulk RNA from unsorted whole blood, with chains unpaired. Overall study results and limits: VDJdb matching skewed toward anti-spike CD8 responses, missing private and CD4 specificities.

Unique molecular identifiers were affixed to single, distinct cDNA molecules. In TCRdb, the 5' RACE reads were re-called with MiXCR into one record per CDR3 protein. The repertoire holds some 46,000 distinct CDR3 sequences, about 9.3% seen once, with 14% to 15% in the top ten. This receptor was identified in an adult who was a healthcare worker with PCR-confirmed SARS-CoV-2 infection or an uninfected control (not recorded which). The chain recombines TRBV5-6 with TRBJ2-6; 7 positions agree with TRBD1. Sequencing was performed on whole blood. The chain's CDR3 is CASSDLTTGSGANVLTF. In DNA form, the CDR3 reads TGTGCCAGCAGCGACCTAACGACAGGGTCGGGGGCCAACGTCCTGACTTTC.